The sequence of this T cell receptor beta chain was determined in a study of blood T cell repertoires in COVID-19. TCRdb's copy holds only in-frame clones and misses some; the assay was immunoSEQ multiplex PCR. The repertoire holds around 380,000 clones, with about 87% as singletons. This clonotype originated in a young man who had recovered from COVID-19. Sequencing used PBMCs or T cells enriched from blood (not recorded which).

CDR3 protein: CASSLEYRPIVREETQYF. CDR3 DNA: TGTGCCAGCAGCTTGGAGTACCGACCTATAGTAAGGGAGGAGACCCAGTACTTC. The chain uses TRBV5-6 and TRBJ2-5; tentatively, D is TRBD2 (5 bases). The germline V and J ends were trimmed by 0 bases and 5 bases, with 23 bases remaining between them. This CDR3 contains 18 residues. Germline CDR1 and CDR2: SGHDT and YYEEEE.